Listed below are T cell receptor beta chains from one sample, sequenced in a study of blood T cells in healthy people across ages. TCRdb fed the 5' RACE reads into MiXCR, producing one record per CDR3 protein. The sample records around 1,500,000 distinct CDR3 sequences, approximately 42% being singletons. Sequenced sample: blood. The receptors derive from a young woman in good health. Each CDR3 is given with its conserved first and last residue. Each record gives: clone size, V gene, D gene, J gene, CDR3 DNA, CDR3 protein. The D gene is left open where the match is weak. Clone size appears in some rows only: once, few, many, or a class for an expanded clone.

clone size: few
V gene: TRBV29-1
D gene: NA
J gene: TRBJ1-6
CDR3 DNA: TGCAGCGTCTCTAAAGGGACGTATAATTCACCCCTCCACTTT
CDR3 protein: CSVSKGTYNSPLHF

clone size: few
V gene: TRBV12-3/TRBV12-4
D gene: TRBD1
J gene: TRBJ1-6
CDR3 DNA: TGTGCCAGCAGTTTCGAAACAGGGGTTCGGAGTAATTCACCCCTCCACTTT
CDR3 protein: CASSFETGVRSNSPLHF

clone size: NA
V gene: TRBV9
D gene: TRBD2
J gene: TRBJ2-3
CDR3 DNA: TGTGCCAGCAGCGTAGCCGGGACTACTGGAGATACGCAGTATTTT
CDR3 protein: CASSVAGTTGDTQYF

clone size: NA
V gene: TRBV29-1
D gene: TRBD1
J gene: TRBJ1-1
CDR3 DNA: TGCAGCGTCACGACAGGGAGGCCTGAAGCTTTCTTT
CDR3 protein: CSVTTGRPEAFF

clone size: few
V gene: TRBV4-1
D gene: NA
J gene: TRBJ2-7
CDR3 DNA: TGCGCCAGCAGCCACCCGGGCGGGGAAGCCTACGAGCAGTACTTC
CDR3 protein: CASSHPGGEAYEQYF

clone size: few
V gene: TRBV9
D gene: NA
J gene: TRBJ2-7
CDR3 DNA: TGTGCCAGCAGCGTGGGAGCAACTAGCTCCTACGAGCAGTACTTC
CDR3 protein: CASSVGATSSYEQYF

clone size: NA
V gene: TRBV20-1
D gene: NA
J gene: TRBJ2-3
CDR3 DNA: TGCAGTGCTAGACGTCAGCCCACAGGTACGCAGTATTTT
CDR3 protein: CSARRQPTGTQYF

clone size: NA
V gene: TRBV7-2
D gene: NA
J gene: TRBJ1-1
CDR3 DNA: TGTGCCAGCAGCTTAGCCGGGCAGGCTGGGACTGAAGCTTTCTTT
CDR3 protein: CASSLAGQAGTEAFF

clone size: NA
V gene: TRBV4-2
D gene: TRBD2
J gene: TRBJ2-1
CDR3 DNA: TGTGCCAGCAGCCAAGAGGGGACTAGCGACTACAATGAGCAGTTCTTC
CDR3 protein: CASSQEGTSDYNEQFF

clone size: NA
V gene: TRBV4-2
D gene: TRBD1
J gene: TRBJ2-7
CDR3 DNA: TGTGCCAGCAGCCAAGAGGGGCCCGGACAGGGAAAAGCCTACGAGCAGTACTTC
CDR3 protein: CASSQEGPGQGKAYEQYF

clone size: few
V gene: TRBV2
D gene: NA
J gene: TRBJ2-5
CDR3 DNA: TGTGCCAGTGAGAACAGAAACCAAGAGACCCAGTACTTC
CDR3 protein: CASENRNQETQYF

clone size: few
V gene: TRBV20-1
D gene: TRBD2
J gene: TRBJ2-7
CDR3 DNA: TGCAGTGCTTGGGGGTTGCGGGAGGATCGAGACGAGCAGTACTTC
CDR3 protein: CSAWGLREDRDEQYF

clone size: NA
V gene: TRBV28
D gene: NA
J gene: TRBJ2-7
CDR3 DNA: TGTGCCAGCAGTTTAGGGGGGGGCATGCCCTACGAGCAGTACTTC
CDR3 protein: CASSLGGGMPYEQYF

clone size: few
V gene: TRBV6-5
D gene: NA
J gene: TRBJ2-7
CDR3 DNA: TGTGCCAGCAGTTACGGGACTGGGAACTACGAGCAGTACTTC
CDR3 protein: CASSYGTGNYEQYF

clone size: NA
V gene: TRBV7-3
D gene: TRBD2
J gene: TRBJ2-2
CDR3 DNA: TGTGCCAGCCAGACTAGCGGGGGTCGCGGGGAGCTGTTTTTT
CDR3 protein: CASQTSGGRGELFF

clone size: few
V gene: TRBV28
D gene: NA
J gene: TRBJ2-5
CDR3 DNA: TGTGCCAGCGCTAGACAGGACCTAAAGGGGCAAGAGACCCAGTACTTC
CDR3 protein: CASARQDLKGQETQYF

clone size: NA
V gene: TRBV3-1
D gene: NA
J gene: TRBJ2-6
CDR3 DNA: TGTGCCAGCAGCCAGTTCCGAAGGGGGGCCAACGTCCTGACTTTC
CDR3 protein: CASSQFRRGANVLTF

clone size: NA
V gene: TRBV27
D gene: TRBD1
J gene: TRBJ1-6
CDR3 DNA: TGTGCCAGCAGTTTATTTTACCGGGACAGGGATAATTCACCCCTCCACTTT
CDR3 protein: CASSLFYRDRDNSPLHF

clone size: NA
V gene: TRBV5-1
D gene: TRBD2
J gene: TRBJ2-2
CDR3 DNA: TGCGCCAGCAGCGCCATAGCTAGCGGGAGGCCGATAACGAACACCGGGGAGCTGTTTTTT
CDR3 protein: CASSAIASGRPITNTGELFF

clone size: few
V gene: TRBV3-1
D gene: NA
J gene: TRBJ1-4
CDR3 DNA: TGTGCCAGCAGCGGAGGGGACAAGGCGACTAATGAAAAACTGTTTTTT
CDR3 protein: CASSGGDKATNEKLFF